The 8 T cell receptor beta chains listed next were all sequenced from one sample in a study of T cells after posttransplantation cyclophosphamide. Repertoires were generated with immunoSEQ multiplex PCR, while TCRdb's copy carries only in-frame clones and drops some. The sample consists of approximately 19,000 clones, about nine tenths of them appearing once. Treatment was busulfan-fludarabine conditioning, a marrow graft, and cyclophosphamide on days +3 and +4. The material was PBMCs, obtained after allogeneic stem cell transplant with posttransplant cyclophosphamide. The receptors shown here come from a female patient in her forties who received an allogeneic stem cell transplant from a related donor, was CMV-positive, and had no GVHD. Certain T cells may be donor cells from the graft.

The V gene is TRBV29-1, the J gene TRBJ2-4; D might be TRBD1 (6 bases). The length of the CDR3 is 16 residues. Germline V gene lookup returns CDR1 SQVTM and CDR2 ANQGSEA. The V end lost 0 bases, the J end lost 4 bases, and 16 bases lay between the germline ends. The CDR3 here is CSVEDLWGPGKNIQYF. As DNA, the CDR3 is TGCAGCGTTGAAGATCTTTGGGGGCCAGGTAAAAACATTCAGTACTTC.

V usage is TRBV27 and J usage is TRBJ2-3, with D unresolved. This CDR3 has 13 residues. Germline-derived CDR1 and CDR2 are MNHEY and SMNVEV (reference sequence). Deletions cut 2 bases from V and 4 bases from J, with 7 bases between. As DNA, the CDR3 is TGTGCCAGCAGTTTACCCCGGGCAGATACGCAGTATTTT. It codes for CASSLPRADTQYF.

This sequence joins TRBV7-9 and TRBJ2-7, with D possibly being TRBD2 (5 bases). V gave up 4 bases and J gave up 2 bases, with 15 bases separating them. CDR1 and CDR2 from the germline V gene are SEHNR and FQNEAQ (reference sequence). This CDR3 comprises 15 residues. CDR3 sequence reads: CASSSPRGSAYEQYF. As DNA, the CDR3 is TGTGCCAGCAGCTCCCCCCGCGGGTCTGCCTACGAGCAGTACTTC.

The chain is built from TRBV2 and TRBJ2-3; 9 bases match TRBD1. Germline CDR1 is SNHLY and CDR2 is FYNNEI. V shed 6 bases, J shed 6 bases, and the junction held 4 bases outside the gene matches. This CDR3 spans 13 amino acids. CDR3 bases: TGTGCCAGCAGAACAGGGGGCTCGGATACGCAGTATTTT. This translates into CASRTGGSDTQYF.

Written as DNA, the CDR3 is TGCAGCGTCGGGGGACAGGGGGGCTACGAGCAGTACTTC. Translating gives CSVGGQGGYEQYF. This chain connects TRBV29-1 to TRBJ2-7; TRBD1 matches at 11 bases. This CDR3 spans 13 amino acids. CDR1 and CDR2 (germline): SQVTM, ANQGSEA. With V trimmed by 6 bases and J by 3 bases, 4 bases remained unmatched.

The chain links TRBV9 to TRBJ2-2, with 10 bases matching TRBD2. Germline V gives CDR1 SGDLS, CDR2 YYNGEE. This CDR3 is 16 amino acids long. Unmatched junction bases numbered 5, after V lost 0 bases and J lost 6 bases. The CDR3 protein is CASSVVASGRPGELFF. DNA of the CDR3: TGTGCCAGCAGCGTAGTCGCTAGCGGGAGACCCGGGGAGCTGTTTTTT. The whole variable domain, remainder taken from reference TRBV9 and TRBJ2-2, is DSGVTQTPKHLITATGQRVTLRCSPRSGDLSVYWYQQSLDQGLQFLIQYYNGEERAKGNILERFSAQQFPDLHSELNLSSLELGDSALYFCASSVVASGRPGELFFGEGSRLTVL.

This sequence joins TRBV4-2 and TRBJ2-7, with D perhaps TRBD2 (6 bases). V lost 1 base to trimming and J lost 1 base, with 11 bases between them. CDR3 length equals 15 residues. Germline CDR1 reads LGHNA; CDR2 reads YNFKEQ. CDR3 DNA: TGTGCCAGCAGCCAAGCGGGAGTTTTATCCTACGAGCAGTACTTC. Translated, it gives CASSQAGVLSYEQYF.

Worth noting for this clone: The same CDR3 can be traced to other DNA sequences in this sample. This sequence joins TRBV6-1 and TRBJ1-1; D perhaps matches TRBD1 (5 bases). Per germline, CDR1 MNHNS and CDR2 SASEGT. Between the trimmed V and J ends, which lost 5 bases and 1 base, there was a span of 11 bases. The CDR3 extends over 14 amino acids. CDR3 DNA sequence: TGTGCCAGCAGTAGGCAGGGATCGAACACTGAAGCTTTCTTT. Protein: CASSRQGSNTEAFF.